This TCR beta chain was identified during a study of tumor T cells in aggressive B-cell lymphoma. This CDR3 is 18 amino acids long. Looked up from germline, CDR1 is KGHSH and CDR2 is LQKENI. TCRdb's copy holds only in-frame clones and misses some; the assay was immunoSEQ multiplex PCR. Among roughly 4,000 clones, approximately 95% were seen once, and the ten largest hold 2.1%. Note on this clone: At one of its ends the junction is not consistent with the germline gene, which may arise from a read error.

This chain connects TRBV18 to TRBJ1-4, with 11 bases fitting TRBD1. Sequenced sample: tumor tissue. The TCR sequence derives from an adult with diffuse large B cell lymphoma. CDR3 region: CASSPAGTGGSTNEKLFF. The CDR3 DNA follows: TGTGCTAGCTCACCTGCCGGGACAGGGGGATCAACTAATGAAAAACTGTTTTTT. Full variable domain (outside the CDR3, taken from reference TRBV18 and TRBJ1-4): NAGVMQNPRHLVRRRGQEARLRCSPMKGHSHVYWYRQLPEEGLKFMVYLQKENIIDESGMPKERFSAEFPKEGPSILRIQQVVRGDSAAYFCASSPAGTGGSTNEKLFFGSGTQLSVL.